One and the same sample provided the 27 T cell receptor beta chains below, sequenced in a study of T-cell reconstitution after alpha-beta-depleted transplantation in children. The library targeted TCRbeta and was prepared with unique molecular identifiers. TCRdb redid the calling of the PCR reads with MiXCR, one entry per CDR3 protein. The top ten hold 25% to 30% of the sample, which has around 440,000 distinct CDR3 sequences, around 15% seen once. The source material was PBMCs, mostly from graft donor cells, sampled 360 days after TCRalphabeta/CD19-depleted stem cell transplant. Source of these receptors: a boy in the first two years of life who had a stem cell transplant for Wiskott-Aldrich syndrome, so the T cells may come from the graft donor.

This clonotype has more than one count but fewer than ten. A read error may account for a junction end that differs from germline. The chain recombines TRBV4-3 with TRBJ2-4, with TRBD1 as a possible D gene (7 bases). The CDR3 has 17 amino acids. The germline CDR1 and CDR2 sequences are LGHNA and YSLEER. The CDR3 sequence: CTSSPGGRKKGPNIQYF. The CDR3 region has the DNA TGCACCAGCAGCCCAGGGGGGAGGAAGAAGGGGCCAAACATTCAGTACTTC.

CDR3 sequence reads: CASSSDKGYGYTF. CDR3 in DNA: TGTGCCAGCAGCTCCGATAAGGGATATGGCTACACCTTC. The chain recombines TRBV7-2 with TRBJ1-2; no clear D. CDR3 length: 13 residues. Trimming removed 4 bases from V and 5 bases from J, with 11 bases in between. Germline CDR1 and CDR2: SGHTA and FQGNSA.

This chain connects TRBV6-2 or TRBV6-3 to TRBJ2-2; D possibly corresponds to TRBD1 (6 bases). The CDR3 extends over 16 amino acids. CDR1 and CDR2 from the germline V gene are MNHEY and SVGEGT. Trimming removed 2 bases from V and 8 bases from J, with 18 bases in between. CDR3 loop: CASSYRVDSFLGELFF. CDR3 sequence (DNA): TGTGCCAGCAGTTACCGAGTGGACAGTTTTCTGGGGGAGCTGTTTTTT.

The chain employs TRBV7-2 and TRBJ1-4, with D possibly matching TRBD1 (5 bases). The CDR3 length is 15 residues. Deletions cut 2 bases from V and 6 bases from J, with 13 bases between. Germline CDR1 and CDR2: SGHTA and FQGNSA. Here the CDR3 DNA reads TGTGCCAGCAGCTTAACGACAGAGGGATATGAAAAACTGTTTTTT. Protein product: CASSLTTEGYEKLFF.

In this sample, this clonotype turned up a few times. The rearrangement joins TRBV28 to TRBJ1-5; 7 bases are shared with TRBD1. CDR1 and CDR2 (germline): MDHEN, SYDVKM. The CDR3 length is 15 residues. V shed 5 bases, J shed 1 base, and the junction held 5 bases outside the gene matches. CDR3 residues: CASSLGTESNQPQHF. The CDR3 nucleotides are TGTGCCAGCAGTCTCGGGACAGAAAGCAATCAGCCCCAGCATTTT.

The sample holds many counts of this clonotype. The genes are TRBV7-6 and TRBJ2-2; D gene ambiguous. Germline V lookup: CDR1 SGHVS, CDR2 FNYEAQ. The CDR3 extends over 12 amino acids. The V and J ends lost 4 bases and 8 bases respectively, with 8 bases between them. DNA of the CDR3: TGTGCCAGCAGCTCGGATCTGGGGGAGCTGTTTTTT. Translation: CASSSDLGELFF.

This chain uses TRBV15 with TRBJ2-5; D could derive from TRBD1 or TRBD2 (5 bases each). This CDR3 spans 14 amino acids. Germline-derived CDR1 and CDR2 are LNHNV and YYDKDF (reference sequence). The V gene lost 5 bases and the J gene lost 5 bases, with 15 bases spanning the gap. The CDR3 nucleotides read TGTGCCACCAGCTTCGGGACGGCCGGGGAGACCCAGTACTTC. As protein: CATSFGTAGETQYF. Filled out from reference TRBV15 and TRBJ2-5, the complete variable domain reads DAMVIQNPRYQVTQFGKPVTLSCSQTLNHNVMYWYQQKSSQAPKLLFHYYDKDFNNEADTPDNFQSRRPNTSFCFLDIRSPGLGDTAMYLCATSFGTAGETQYFGPGTRLLVL.

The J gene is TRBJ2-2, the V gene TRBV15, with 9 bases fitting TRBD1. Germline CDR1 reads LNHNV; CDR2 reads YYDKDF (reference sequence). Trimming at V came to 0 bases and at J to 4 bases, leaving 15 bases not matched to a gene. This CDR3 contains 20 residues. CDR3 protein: CATSRDPGQGMVGVTGELFF. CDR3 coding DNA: TGTGCCACCAGCAGAGATCCGGGACAGGGAATGGTAGGAGTCACCGGGGAGCTGTTTTTT. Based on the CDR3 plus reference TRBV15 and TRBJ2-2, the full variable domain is DAMVIQNPRYQVTQFGKPVTLSCSQTLNHNVMYWYQQKSSQAPKLLFHYYDKDFNNEADTPDNFQSRRPNTSFCFLDIRSPGLGDTAMYLCATSRDPGQGMVGVTGELFFGEGSRLTVL.

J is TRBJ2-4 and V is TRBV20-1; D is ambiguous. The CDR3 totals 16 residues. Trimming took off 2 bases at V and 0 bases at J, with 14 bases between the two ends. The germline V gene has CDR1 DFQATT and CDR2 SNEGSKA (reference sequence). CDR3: CSARPPRVLAKNIQYF. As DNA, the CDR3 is TGCAGTGCTAGACCGCCCCGGGTTCTAGCCAAAAACATTCAGTACTTC.

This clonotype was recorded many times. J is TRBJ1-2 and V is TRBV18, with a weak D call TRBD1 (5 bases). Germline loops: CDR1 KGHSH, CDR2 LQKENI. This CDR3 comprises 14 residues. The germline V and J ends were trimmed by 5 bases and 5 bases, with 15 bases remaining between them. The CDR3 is CASSSQGGGYGYTF. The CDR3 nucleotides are TGTGCCAGCTCATCTCAGGGTGGAGGATATGGCTACACCTTC. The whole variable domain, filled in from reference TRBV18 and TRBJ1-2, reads NAGVMQNPRHLVRRRGQEARLRCSPMKGHSHVYWYRQLPEEGLKFMVYLQKENIIDESGMPKERFSAEFPKEGPSILRIQQVVRGDSAAYFCASSSQGGGYGYTFGSGTRLTVV.

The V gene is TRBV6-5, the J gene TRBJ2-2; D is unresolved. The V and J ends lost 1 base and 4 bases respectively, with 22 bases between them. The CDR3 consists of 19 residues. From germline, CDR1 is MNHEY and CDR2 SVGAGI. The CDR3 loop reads CASSYLRVLRTTLTGELFF. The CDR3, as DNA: TGTGCCAGCAGTTACTTGCGCGTACTTCGGACCACACTCACCGGGGAGCTGTTTTTT.

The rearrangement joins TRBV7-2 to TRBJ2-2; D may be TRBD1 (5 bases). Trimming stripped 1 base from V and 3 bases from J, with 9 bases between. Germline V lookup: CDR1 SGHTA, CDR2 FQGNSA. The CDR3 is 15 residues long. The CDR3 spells CASSLVATDTGELFF. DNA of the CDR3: TGTGCCAGCAGCTTAGTCGCGACAGACACCGGGGAGCTGTTTTTT.

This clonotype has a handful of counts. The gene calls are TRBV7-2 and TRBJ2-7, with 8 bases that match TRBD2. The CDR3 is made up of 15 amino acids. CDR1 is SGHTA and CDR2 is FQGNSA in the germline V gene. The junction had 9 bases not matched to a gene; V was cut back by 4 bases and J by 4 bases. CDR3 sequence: CASSSQAGVLYEQYF. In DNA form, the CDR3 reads TGTGCCAGCAGCTCACAAGCGGGAGTCTTATACGAGCAGTACTTC.

Here the CDR3 reads CAWSPSGETQYF. The DNA of the CDR3 is TGTGCCTGGAGTCCATCGGGTGAGACCCAGTACTTC. The chain employs TRBV30 and TRBJ2-5; D gene unclear. Germline assignment: CDR1 GTSNPN and CDR2 SVGIG (reference sequence). Trimming stripped 2 bases from V and 5 bases from J, with 9 bases between. The CDR3 length is 12 residues.

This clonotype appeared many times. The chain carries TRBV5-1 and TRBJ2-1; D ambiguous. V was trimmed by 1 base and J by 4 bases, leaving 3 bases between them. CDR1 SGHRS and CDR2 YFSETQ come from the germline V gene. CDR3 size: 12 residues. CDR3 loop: CASSLLYNEQFF. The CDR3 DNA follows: TGCGCCAGCAGCTTGTTATACAATGAGCAGTTCTTC.

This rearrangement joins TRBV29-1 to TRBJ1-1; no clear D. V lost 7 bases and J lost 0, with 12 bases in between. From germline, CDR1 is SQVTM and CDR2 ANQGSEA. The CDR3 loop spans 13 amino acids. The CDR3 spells CSATGRLNTEAFF. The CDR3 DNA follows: TGCAGCGCTACTGGCAGACTGAACACTGAAGCTTTCTTT.

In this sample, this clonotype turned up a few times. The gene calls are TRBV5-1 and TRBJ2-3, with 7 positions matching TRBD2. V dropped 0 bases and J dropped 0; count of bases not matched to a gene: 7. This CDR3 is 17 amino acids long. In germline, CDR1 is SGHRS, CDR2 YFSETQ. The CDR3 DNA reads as TGCGCCAGCAGCTTGGCCCTCGGGGGGACTAGCACAGATACGCAGTATTTT. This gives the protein CASSLALGGTSTDTQYF.

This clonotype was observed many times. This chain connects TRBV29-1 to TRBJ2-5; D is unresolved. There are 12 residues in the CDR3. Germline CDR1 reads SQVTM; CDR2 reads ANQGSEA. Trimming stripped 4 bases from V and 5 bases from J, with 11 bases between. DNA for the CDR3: TGCAGCGTTGGCGCAGGACCGGAGACCCAGTACTTC. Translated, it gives CSVGAGPETQYF.

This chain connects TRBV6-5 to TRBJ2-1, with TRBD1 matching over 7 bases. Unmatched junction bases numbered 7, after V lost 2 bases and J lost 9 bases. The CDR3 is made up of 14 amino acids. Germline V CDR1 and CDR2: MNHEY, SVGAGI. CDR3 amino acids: CASSYRQGDFEQFF. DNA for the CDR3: TGTGCCAGCAGTTACAGACAGGGAGACTTTGAGCAGTTCTTC.

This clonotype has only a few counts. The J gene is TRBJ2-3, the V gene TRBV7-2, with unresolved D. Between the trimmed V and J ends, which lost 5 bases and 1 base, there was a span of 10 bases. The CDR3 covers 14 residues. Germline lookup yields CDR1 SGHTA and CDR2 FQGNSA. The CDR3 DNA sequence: TGTGCCAGCAGCCGGCAGGCTGGCACAGATACGCAGTATTTT. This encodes CASSRQAGTDTQYF.

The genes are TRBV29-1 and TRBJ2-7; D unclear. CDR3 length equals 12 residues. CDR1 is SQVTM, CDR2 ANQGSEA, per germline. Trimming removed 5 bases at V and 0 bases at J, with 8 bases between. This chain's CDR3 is CSVRQTSYEQYF. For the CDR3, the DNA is TGCAGCGTTAGGCAGACCTCCTACGAGCAGTACTTC.

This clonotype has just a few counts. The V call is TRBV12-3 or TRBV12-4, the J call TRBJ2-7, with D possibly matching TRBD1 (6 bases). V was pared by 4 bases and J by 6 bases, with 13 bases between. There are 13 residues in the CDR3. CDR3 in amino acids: CASSSKGVAEQYF. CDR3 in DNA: TGTGCCAGCAGTTCAAAGGGGGTGGCCGAGCAGTACTTC.

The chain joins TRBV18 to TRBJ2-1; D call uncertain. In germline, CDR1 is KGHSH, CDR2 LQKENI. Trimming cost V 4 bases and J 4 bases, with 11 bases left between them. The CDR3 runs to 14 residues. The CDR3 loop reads CASSRRLPYNEQFF. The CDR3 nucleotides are TGTGCCAGCTCACGAAGGCTACCTTACAATGAGCAGTTCTTC.

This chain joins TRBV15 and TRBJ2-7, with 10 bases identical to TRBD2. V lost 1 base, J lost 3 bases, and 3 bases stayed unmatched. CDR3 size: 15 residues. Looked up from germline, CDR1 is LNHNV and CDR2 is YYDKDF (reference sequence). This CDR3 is CATSRAASGSYEQYF. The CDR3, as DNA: TGTGCCACCAGCAGAGCGGCTAGCGGGAGCTACGAGCAGTACTTC. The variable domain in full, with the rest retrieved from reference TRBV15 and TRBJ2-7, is DAMVIQNPRYQVTQFGKPVTLSCSQTLNHNVMYWYQQKSSQAPKLLFHYYDKDFNNEADTPDNFQSRRPNTSFCFLDIRSPGLGDTAMYLCATSRAASGSYEQYFGPGTRLTVT.

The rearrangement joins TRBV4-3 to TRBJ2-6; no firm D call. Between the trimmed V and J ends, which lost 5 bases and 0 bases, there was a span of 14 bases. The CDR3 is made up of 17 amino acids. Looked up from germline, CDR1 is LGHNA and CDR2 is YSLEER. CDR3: CASSLRKAPSGANVLTF. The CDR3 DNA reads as TGCGCCAGCAGCTTGCGCAAGGCGCCCTCTGGGGCCAACGTCCTGACTTTC.

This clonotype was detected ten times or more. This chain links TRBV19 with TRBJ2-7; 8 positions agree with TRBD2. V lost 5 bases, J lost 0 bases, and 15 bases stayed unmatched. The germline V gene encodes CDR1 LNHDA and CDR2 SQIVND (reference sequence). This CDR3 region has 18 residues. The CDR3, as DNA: TGTGCCAGTAGTCCTCCTTGGGGCCCGGGACTAGACTCCTACGAGCAGTACTTC. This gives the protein CASSPPWGPGLDSYEQYF.

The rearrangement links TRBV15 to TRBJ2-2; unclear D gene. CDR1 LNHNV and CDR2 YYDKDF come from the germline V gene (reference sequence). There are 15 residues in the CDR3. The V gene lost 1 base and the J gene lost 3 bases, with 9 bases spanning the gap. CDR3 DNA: TGTGCCACCAGCAGAGTCAGCCGACACACCGGGGAGCTGTTTTTT. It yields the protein CATSRVSRHTGELFF.